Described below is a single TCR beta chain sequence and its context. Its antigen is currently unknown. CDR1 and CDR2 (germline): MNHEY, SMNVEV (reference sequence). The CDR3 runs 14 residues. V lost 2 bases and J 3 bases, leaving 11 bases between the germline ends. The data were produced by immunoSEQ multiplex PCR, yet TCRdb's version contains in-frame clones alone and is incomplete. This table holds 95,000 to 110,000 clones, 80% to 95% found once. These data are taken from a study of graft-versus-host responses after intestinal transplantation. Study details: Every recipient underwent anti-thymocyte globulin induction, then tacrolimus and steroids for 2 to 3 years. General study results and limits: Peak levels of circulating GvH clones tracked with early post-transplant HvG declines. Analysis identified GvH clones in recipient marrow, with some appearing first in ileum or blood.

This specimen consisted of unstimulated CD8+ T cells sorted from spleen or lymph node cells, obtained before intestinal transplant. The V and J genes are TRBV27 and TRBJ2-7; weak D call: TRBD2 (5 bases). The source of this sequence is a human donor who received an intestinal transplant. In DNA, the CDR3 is TGTGCCAGCAGTTTAGCATGGGGAGACTACGAGCAGTACTTC. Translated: CASSLAWGDYEQYF.